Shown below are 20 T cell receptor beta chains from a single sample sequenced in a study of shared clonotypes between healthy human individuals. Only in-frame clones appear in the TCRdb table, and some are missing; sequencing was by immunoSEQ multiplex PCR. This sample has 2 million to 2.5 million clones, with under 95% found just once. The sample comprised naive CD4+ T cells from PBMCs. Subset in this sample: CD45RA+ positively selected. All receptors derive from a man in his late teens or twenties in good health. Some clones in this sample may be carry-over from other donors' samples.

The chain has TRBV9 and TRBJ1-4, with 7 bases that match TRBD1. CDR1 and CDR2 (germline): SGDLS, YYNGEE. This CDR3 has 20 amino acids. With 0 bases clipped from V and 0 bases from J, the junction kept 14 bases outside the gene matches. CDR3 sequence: CASSVGRGGGLVATNEKLFF. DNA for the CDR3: TGTGCCAGCAGCGTAGGGCGAGGGGGCGGCCTAGTGGCAACTAATGAAAAACTGTTTTTT.

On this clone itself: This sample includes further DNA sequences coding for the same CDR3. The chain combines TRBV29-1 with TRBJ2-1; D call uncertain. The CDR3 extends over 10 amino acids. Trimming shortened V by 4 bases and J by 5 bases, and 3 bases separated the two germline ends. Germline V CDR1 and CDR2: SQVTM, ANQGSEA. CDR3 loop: CSVGNNEQFF. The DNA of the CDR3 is TGCAGCGTTGGTAACAATGAGCAGTTCTTC.

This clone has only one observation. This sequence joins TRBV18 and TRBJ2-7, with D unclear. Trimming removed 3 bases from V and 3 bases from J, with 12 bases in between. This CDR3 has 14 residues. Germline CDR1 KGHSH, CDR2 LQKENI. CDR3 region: CASSPQRQHYEQYF. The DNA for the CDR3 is TGTGCCAGCTCACCCCAAAGACAACACTACGAGCAGTACTTC. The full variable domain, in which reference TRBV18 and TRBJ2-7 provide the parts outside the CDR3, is NAGVMQNPRHLVRRRGQEARLRCSPMKGHSHVYWYRQLPEEGLKFMVYLQKENIIDESGMPKERFSAEFPKEGPSILRIQQVVRGDSAAYFCASSPQRQHYEQYFGPGTRLTVT.

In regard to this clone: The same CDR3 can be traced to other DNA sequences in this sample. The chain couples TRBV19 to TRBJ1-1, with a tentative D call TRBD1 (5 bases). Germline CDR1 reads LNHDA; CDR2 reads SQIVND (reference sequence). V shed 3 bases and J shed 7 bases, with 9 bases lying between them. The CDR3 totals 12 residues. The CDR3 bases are TGTGCCAGTAGTATTCGGGGCGGTGAAGCTTTCTTT. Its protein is CASSIRGGEAFF.

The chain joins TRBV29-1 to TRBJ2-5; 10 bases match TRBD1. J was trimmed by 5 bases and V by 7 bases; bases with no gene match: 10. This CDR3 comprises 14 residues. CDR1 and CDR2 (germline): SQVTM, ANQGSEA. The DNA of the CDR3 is TGCAGCGGCCGACCGACAGGGGGCCGGGAGACCCAGTACTTC. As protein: CSGRPTGGRETQYF.

CDR3 in DNA: TGTGCCAGCAGTGAAGGGAAACCCGGGGAGCTGTTTTTT. Translation: CASSEGKPGELFF. The gene calls are TRBV6-1 and TRBJ2-2, with D unclear. V was trimmed by 1 base and J by 6 bases, leaving 6 bases between them. Looked up from germline, CDR1 is MNHNS and CDR2 is SASEGT. The CDR3 runs 13 residues.

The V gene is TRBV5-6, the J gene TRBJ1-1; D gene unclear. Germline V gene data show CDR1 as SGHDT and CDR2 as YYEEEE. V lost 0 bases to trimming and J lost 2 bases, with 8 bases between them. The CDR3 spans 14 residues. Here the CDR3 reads CASSLVSYNTEAFF. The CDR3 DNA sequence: TGTGCCAGCAGCTTGGTTTCATACAACACTGAAGCTTTCTTT.

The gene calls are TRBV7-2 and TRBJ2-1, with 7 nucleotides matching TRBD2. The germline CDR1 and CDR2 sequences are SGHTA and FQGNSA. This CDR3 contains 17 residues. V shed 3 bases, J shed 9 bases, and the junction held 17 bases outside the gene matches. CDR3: CASSFSFAGEGSGEQFF. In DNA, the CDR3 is TGTGCCAGCAGCTTCTCTTTTGCGGGAGAGGGGAGTGGTGAGCAGTTCTTC. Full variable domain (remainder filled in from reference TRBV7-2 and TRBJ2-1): GAGVSQSPSNKVTEKGKDVELRCDPISGHTALYWYRQSLGQGLEFLIYFQGNSAPDKSGLPSDRFSAERTGGSVSTLTIQRTQQEDSAVYLCASSFSFAGEGSGEQFFGPGTRLTVL.

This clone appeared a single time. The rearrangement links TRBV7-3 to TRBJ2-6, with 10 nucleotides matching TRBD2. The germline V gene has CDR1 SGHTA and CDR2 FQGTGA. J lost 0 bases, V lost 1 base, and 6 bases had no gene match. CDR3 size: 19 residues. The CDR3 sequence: CASSLMASGGYSGANVLTF. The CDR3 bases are TGTGCCAGCAGCTTAATGGCTAGCGGGGGATACTCTGGGGCCAACGTCCTGACTTTC.

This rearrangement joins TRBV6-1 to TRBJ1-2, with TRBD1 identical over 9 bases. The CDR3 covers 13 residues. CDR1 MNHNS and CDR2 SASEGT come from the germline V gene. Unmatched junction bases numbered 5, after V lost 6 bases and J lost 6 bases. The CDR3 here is CASSVQGANGYTF. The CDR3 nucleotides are TGTGCCAGCAGCGTACAGGGGGCGAATGGCTACACCTTC.

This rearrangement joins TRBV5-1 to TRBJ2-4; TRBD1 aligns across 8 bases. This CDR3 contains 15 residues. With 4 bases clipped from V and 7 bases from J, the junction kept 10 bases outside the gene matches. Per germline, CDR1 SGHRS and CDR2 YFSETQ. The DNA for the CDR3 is TGCGCCAGCAGCCGATCTCAGGGGGCGACCAACATTCAGTACTTC. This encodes CASSRSQGATNIQYF.

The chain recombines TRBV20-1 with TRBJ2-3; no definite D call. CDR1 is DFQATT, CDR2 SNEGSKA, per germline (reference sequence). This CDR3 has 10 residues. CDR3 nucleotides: TGCAGCCTCCCAGGCGATACGCAGTATTTT. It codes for CSLPGDTQYF.

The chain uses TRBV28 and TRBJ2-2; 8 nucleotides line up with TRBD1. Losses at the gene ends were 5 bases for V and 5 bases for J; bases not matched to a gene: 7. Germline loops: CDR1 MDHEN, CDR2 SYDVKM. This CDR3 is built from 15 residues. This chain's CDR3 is CASSPQGARTGELFF. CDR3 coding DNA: TGTGCCAGCAGTCCGCAGGGGGCGAGGACCGGGGAGCTGTTTTTT. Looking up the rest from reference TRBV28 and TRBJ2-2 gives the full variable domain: DVKVTQSSRYLVKRTGEKVFLECVQDMDHENMFWYRQDPGLGLRLIYFSYDVKMKEKGDIPEGYSVSREKKERFSLILESASTNQTSMYLCASSPQGARTGELFFGEGSRLTVL.

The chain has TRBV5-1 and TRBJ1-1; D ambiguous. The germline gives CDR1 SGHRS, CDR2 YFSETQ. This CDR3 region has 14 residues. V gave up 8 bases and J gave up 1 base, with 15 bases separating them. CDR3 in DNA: TGCGCCAGTAATGACTTTGAGACGAACACTGAAGCTTTCTTT. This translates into CASNDFETNTEAFF.

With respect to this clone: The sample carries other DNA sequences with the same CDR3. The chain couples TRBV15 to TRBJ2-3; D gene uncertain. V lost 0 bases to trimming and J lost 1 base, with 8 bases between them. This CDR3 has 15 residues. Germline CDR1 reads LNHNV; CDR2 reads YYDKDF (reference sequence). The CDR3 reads CATSRDGRGTDTQYF. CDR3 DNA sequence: TGTGCCACCAGCAGAGATGGAAGGGGCACAGATACGCAGTATTTT.

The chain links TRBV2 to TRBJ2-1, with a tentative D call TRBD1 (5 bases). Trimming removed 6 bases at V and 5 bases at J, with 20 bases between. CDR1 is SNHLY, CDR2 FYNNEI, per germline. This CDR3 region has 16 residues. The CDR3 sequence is CASRDRWQGNNNEQFF. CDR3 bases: TGTGCCAGCAGGGACCGTTGGCAGGGAAACAACAATGAGCAGTTCTTC.

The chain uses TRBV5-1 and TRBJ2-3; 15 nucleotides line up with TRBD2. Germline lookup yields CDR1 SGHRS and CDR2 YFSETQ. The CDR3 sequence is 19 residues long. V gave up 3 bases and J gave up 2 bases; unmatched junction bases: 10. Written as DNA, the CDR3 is TGCGCCAGCAGCTCAAGAGGACTAGCGGGAGGGAGATACACAGATACGCAGTATTTT. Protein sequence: CASSSRGLAGGRYTDTQYF.

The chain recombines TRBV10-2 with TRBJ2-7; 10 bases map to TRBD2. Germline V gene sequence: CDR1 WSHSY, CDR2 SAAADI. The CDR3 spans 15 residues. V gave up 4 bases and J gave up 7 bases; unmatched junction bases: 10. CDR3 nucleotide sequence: TGCGCCAGCAGTGGCAAAGCGGGAGGGCCCGCGGAGCAGTACTTC. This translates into CASSGKAGGPAEQYF.

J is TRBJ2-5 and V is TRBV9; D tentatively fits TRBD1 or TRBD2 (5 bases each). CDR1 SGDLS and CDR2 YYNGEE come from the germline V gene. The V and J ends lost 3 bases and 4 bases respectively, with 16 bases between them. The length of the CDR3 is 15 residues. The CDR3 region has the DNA TGTGCCAGCAGCGGAAGCCGCGCAGGGAGAGAGACCCAGTACTTC. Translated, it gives CASSGSRAGRETQYF. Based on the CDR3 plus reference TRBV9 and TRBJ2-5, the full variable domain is DSGVTQTPKHLITATGQRVTLRCSPRSGDLSVYWYQQSLDQGLQFLIQYYNGEERAKGNILERFSAQQFPDLHSELNLSSLELGDSALYFCASSGSRAGRETQYFGPGTRLLVL.

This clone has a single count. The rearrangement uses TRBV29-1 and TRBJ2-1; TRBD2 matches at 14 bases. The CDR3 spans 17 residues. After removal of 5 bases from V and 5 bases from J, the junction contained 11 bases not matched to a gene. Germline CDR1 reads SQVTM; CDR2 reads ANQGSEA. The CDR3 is CSVTGTSGSIPNNEQFF. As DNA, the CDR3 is TGCAGCGTTACCGGGACTAGCGGGAGTATACCCAACAATGAGCAGTTCTTC.